This paragraph covers one T cell receptor beta chain sequence. Antigen specificity is unknown. This CDR3 comprises 16 residues. Germline V gene sequence: CDR1 SGHVS, CDR2 FNYEAQ. Trimming at V came to 5 bases and at J to 4 bases, leaving 13 bases not matched to a gene. This entry belongs to a study of cytomegalovirus exposure and HLA in healthy donors. General study results and limits: Analysis was carried out at a later point, and it linked a missense DCLRE1C variant to TCR beta V- and J-gene trimming. Most CMV-associated TCR beta chains appeared HLA-restricted in a later analysis. By HLA locus, TCR association rates varied in a later analysis, with DRB1 showing the most and HLA-C the fewest.

PCR amplification relied on 60 Vbeta primers (plus 13 Jbeta primers). Produced via immunoSEQ multiplex PCR; TCRdb's table is partial and in-frame only. The sample includes 110,000 to 150,000 clones. The J gene is TRBJ2-7, the V gene TRBV7-6, with TRBD1 matching 8 bases. This sequence was found in a man aged 35 to 55 in good health and CMV-seronegative. Sequencing used PBMCs. The chain's CDR3 is CASSPGTGLVPYEQYF. As DNA, the CDR3 is TGTGCCAGCAGCCCAGGGACAGGTCTAGTTCCTTACGAGCAGTACTTC.